The sequence of this T cell receptor beta chain was determined in a study of CD8+CD57+ T cells in acquired aplastic anemia. Study-level information: Quantities of DNA derived from sorted CD4+ and CD8+ cells averaged 3.2 ug. Study-level points and caveats: Common to patients and controls were twenty-nine CD8+ CDR3 sequences.

Remarks on this clonotype: What it binds is not known.

Genomic DNA acted as the template from which TCR beta VDJ combination and CDR3 sequence profiling were carried out. TCRdb reprocessed the reads via MiXCR and lists one record per CDR3 protein. The sample lists around 190,000 distinct CDR3 sequences, over 60% occurring once. V trimming: 7 bases; J trimming: 5 bases; junction bases outside the gene matches: 9. The CDR3 covers 14 residues. Germline V lookup: CDR1 ENHRY, CDR2 SYGVKD. The material sequenced was sorted CD4+, CD8+, or CD8+CD57+ T cells (not recorded which) from PBMCs. This chain joins TRBV10-3 and TRBJ1-1, with 8 nucleotides matching TRBD1. This TCR came from a human donor in good health. CDR3 loop: CAITFGQGGTEAFF. As DNA, the CDR3 is TGTGCCATCACTTTCGGACAGGGAGGTACTGAAGCTTTCTTT.